Below, one TCR beta chain is given with its context. No antigen is known for it. The data belong to a study of PD-L1 blockade in urothelial cancer. The table came from immunoSEQ multiplex PCR; TCRdb's copy has only in-frame clones and leaves some out. The profile shows under 40,000 clones, approximately 80% of them singletons. Between the trimmed V and J ends, which lost 6 bases and 4 bases, there was a span of 18 bases. The germline CDR1 and CDR2 sequences are MNHEY and SMNVEV (reference sequence). This CDR3 contains 15 residues. Whole-study results and caveats: In blood at 3 weeks, tumor-associated clones expanded more among patients with durable benefit.

The receptor was isolated from a man aged 70 or older with urothelial cancer. This rearrangement joins TRBV27 to TRBJ1-1; D is unresolved. The sequenced sample was PBMCs, obtained around atezolizumab (anti-PD-L1) treatment. CDR3 residues: CASSLQVRGSTEAFF. The DNA for the CDR3 is TGTGCCAGCAGCCTTCAAGTCCGAGGGTCCACTGAAGCTTTCTTT.